A selection of T cell receptor beta chains follows, all from one sample in a study of OX40 agonist ivuxolimab in advanced cancers. Profiled with immunoSEQ multiplex PCR; TCRdb holds only in-frame clones, not every one. The sample contains 55,000 to 70,000 clones, about 85% of which appear only once. The sample in question was CD4+ or CD8+ T cells sorted from blood, obtained in a trial of the OX40 agonist ivuxolimab. Receptor source: an adult with an advanced solid tumor such as melanoma, head and neck, liver or kidney cancer. The CDR3 runs from the conserved cysteine through the conserved F or W. The order of the fields is CDR3 length, J gene, D gene, clone size, V gene, CDR3 DNA, CDR3 protein. D genes are given only for firm matches. The listing skips clone size in some rows; elsewhere it reads once, few, many or a size class.

CDR3 length: 19
J gene: TRBJ2-6
D gene: -
clone size: -
V gene: TRBV7-7
CDR3 DNA: TGTGCTAGCAGCCCGTCACAGGGTTTCCCTTTCTCTGGGGCCAACGTCCTGACTTTC
CDR3 protein: CASSPSQGFPFSGANVLTF

CDR3 length: 14
J gene: TRBJ1-2
D gene: -
clone size: few
V gene: TRBV5-1
CDR3 DNA: TGCGCCAGCAGCTTTGGGGGGATTGACTATGGCTACACCTTC
CDR3 protein: CASSFGGIDYGYTF

CDR3 length: 16
J gene: TRBJ2-1
D gene: TRBD1
clone size: -
V gene: TRBV30
CDR3 DNA: TGTGCCTGGAGTGTAGGTCGCGGGACAGGGTTGAATGAGCAGTTCTTC
CDR3 protein: CAWSVGRGTGLNEQFF

CDR3 length: 17
J gene: TRBJ2-5
D gene: -
clone size: -
V gene: TRBV7-5
CDR3 DNA: TGTGCCAGAAGCTTAGATGGTAGTGAGGGGACCCAAGAGACCCAGTACTTC
CDR3 protein: CARSLDGSEGTQETQYF

CDR3 length: 16
J gene: TRBJ1-1
D gene: -
clone size: -
V gene: TRBV5-4
CDR3 DNA: TGTGCCAGCAGCTTAAGCGGGGCGGGACGGAACACTGAAGCTTTCTTT
CDR3 protein: CASSLSGAGRNTEAFF

CDR3 length: 15
J gene: TRBJ2-1
D gene: TRBD2
clone size: once
V gene: TRBV7-3
CDR3 DNA: TGTGCCAGCAGCTCCAGGCTAGCGGGGGGTAATGAGCAGTTCTTC
CDR3 protein: CASSSRLAGGNEQFF

CDR3 length: 14
J gene: TRBJ1-1
D gene: TRBD1
clone size: -
V gene: TRBV7-2
CDR3 DNA: TGTGCCAGCAGCCCGCCCCGACAGGGCACTGAAGCTTTCTTT
CDR3 protein: CASSPPRQGTEAFF

CDR3 length: 13
J gene: TRBJ2-7
D gene: -
clone size: -
V gene: TRBV4-2
CDR3 DNA: TGTGCCAGCAGCCAAGGGGCTAGCGTCGAGCAGTACTTC
CDR3 protein: CASSQGASVEQYF

CDR3 length: 19
J gene: TRBJ1-6
D gene: TRBD1
clone size: -
V gene: TRBV4-2
CDR3 DNA: TGTGCCAGCAGCCAAGCGGGCGGGACAGGGAGCTCCTATAATTCACCCCTCCACTTT
CDR3 protein: CASSQAGGTGSSYNSPLHF

CDR3 length: 15
J gene: TRBJ2-5
D gene: TRBD1
clone size: once
V gene: TRBV9
CDR3 DNA: TGTGCCAGCAGCGGTTATTCGGGACAGCAAGAGACCCAGTACTTC
CDR3 protein: CASSGYSGQQETQYF

CDR3 length: 14
J gene: TRBJ1-2
D gene: TRBD1
clone size: -
V gene: TRBV5-6
CDR3 DNA: TGTGCCAGCAGCTTGGATAGGGGGCGGCGCGGCTACACCTTC
CDR3 protein: CASSLDRGRRGYTF

CDR3 length: 12
J gene: TRBJ1-1
D gene: -
clone size: -
V gene: TRBV6-5
CDR3 DNA: TGTGCCAGCCGACGGATGAACACTGAAGCTTTCTTT
CDR3 protein: CASRRMNTEAFF

CDR3 length: 14
J gene: TRBJ2-3
D gene: -
clone size: -
V gene: TRBV2
CDR3 DNA: TGTGCCAGCACTTCGGGTCTAAGCACAGATACGCAGTATTTT
CDR3 protein: CASTSGLSTDTQYF

CDR3 length: 15
J gene: TRBJ1-6
D gene: -
clone size: few
V gene: TRBV14
CDR3 DNA: TGTGCCAGCAGCCAAGACTTGATTGCGGGTTCACCCCTCCACTTT
CDR3 protein: CASSQDLIAGSPLHF

CDR3 length: 13
J gene: TRBJ2-5
D gene: -
clone size: once
V gene: TRBV7-9
CDR3 DNA: TGTGCCAGCAGCTTAAGAGGTTCGGAGACCCAGTACTTC
CDR3 protein: CASSLRGSETQYF

CDR3 length: 18
J gene: TRBJ1-2
D gene: TRBD1
clone size: -
V gene: TRBV5-4
CDR3 DNA: TGTGCCAGCAGCCGGGGGGGGACAGGGCAATCCGGGGACTATGGCTACACCTTC
CDR3 protein: CASSRGGTGQSGDYGYTF

CDR3 length: 14
J gene: TRBJ2-7
D gene: -
clone size: -
V gene: TRBV5-1
CDR3 DNA: TGCGCCAGCAGCTTGGTACAAACTAGCTACGAGCAGTACTTC
CDR3 protein: CASSLVQTSYEQYF

CDR3 length: 12
J gene: TRBJ2-7
D gene: -
clone size: -
V gene: TRBV15
CDR3 DNA: TGTGCCACCAGCAGCTTAGACAGCCCCCAGTACTTC
CDR3 protein: CATSSLDSPQYF

CDR3 length: 14
J gene: TRBJ1-6
D gene: -
clone size: few
V gene: TRBV5-8
CDR3 DNA: TGTGCCAGCAGCTTGGAGGCAGGTGGTTCACCCCTCCACTTT
CDR3 protein: CASSLEAGGSPLHF

CDR3 length: 15
J gene: TRBJ2-3
D gene: TRBD2
clone size: -
V gene: TRBV27
CDR3 DNA: TGTGCCAGCAGTTTATATTCACTAGCGGGAGATACGCAGTATTTT
CDR3 protein: CASSLYSLAGDTQYF

CDR3 length: 15
J gene: TRBJ1-1
D gene: -
clone size: -
V gene: TRBV9
CDR3 DNA: TGTGCCAGCAGCCTGTCTGACACTTTGAACACTGAAGCTTTCTTT
CDR3 protein: CASSLSDTLNTEAFF

CDR3 length: 14
J gene: TRBJ1-2
D gene: -
clone size: -
V gene: TRBV6-5
CDR3 DNA: TGTGCCAGCAGCCTAGGGGGAAACGACTATGGCTACACCTTC
CDR3 protein: CASSLGGNDYGYTF

CDR3 length: 12
J gene: TRBJ1-1
D gene: -
clone size: -
V gene: TRBV6-5
CDR3 DNA: TGTGCCAGCAGCAGACAAAGCTCTGAAGCTTTCTTT
CDR3 protein: CASSRQSSEAFF

CDR3 length: 14
J gene: TRBJ2-5
D gene: TRBD1
clone size: -
V gene: TRBV5-1
CDR3 DNA: TGCGCCAGCAGCTTCCTGGACAGGGGGGTAGGCCAGTACTTC
CDR3 protein: CASSFLDRGVGQYF

CDR3 length: 12
J gene: TRBJ1-5
D gene: -
clone size: -
V gene: TRBV7-2
CDR3 DNA: TGTGCCAGCAGCTCCGGACCGGGTACAAAGCATTTT
CDR3 protein: CASSSGPGTKHF

CDR3 length: 17
J gene: TRBJ2-6
D gene: -
clone size: -
V gene: TRBV19
CDR3 DNA: TGTGCCAGTAGTATAAGTCCGAGGAGCTCTGGGGCCAACGTCCTGACTTTC
CDR3 protein: CASSISPRSSGANVLTF

CDR3 length: 16
J gene: TRBJ1-2
D gene: TRBD1
clone size: -
V gene: TRBV9
CDR3 DNA: TGTGCCAGCAGCGTAGACGGGGACAGGGTAGACTATGGCTACACCTTC
CDR3 protein: CASSVDGDRVDYGYTF

CDR3 length: 15
J gene: TRBJ2-7
D gene: -
clone size: -
V gene: TRBV6-5
CDR3 DNA: TGTGCCAGCAGTTTCGGGACGGAATTTCCCTACGAGCAGTACTTC
CDR3 protein: CASSFGTEFPYEQYF

CDR3 length: 15
J gene: TRBJ2-1
D gene: -
clone size: -
V gene: TRBV5-4
CDR3 DNA: TGTGCCAGCAGCTCAGGACTTCTCTCCTACAATGAGCAGTTCTTC
CDR3 protein: CASSSGLLSYNEQFF

CDR3 length: 16
J gene: TRBJ1-3
D gene: -
clone size: -
V gene: TRBV7-9
CDR3 DNA: TGTGCCAGCAGCTTGCGAGAGTACTCCTCTGGAAACACCATATATTTT
CDR3 protein: CASSLREYSSGNTIYF

CDR3 length: 14
J gene: TRBJ1-3
D gene: TRBD1
clone size: -
V gene: TRBV19
CDR3 DNA: TGTGCCAGTAGACGACAGGGGTCCGGAAACACCATATATTTT
CDR3 protein: CASRRQGSGNTIYF

CDR3 length: 15
J gene: TRBJ1-2
D gene: -
clone size: -
V gene: TRBV18
CDR3 DNA: TGTGCCAGCTCACCGAACAGGGAACCATACTATGGCTACACCTTC
CDR3 protein: CASSPNREPYYGYTF

CDR3 length: 11
J gene: TRBJ2-1
D gene: -
clone size: few
V gene: TRBV18
CDR3 DNA: TGTGCCAGCTCACAGAGGAATGAGCAGTTCTTC
CDR3 protein: CASSQRNEQFF

CDR3 length: 12
J gene: TRBJ1-1
D gene: -
clone size: -
V gene: TRBV18
CDR3 DNA: TGTGCCAGCTCGACAGGGAACACTGAAGCTTTCTTT
CDR3 protein: CASSTGNTEAFF

CDR3 length: 13
J gene: TRBJ1-1
D gene: -
clone size: -
V gene: TRBV29-1
CDR3 DNA: TGCAGCGTTGTCCCCCACCTGAACACTGAAGCTTTCTTT
CDR3 protein: CSVVPHLNTEAFF

CDR3 length: 14
J gene: TRBJ2-7
D gene: TRBD1
clone size: few
V gene: TRBV30
CDR3 DNA: TGTGCCTGGGGTCTCTTAGGACAGGGGGCCGAGCAGTACTTC
CDR3 protein: CAWGLLGQGAEQYF

CDR3 length: 14
J gene: TRBJ1-1
D gene: -
clone size: -
V gene: TRBV6-5
CDR3 DNA: TGTGCCAGCAGTTCCGTCCCAGCGCACACTGAAGCTTTCTTT
CDR3 protein: CASSSVPAHTEAFF

CDR3 length: 14
J gene: TRBJ2-7
D gene: TRBD2
clone size: -
V gene: TRBV7-2
CDR3 DNA: TGTGCCAGCAGCTTAGCAACTAGCGGTCTCGAGCAGTACTTC
CDR3 protein: CASSLATSGLEQYF